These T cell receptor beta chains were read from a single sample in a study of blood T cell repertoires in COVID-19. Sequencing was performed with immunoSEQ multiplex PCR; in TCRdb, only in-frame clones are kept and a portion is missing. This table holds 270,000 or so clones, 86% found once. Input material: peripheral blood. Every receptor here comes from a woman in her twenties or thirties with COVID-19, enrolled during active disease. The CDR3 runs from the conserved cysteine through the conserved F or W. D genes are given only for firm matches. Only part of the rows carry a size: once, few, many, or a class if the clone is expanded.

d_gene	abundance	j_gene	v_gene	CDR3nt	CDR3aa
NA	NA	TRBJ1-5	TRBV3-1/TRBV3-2	TGTGCCAGCAGCGACCGCGGGATTGGCAATCAGCCCCAGCATTTT	CASSDRGIGNQPQHF
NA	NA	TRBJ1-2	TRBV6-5	TGTGCCAGCAGTTCCAACCTACGACAGGTCTATGGCTACACCTTC	CASSSNLRQVYGYTF
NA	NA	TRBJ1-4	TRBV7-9	TGTGCCAGCAGCTTAGTGCAGGGATCGCCAAAACTGTTTTTT	CASSLVQGSPKLFF
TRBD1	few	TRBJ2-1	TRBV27	TGTGCCAGCAGTTTATGGGACAGGGCGAATGAGCAGTTCTTC	CASSLWDRANEQFF
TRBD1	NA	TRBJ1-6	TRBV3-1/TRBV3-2	TGTGCCAGCAGCCAGGGACCCGGGACAGGGTCCTCACCCCTCCACTTT	CASSQGPGTGSSPLHF
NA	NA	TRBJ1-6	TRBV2	TGTGCCAGCAGTGAACCCCCGCCCGACAGGCGGCTGCACTTT	CASSEPPPDRRLHF
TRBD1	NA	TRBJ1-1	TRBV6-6	TGTGCCAGCAGTTCGACAGGGGGCCTCACTGAAGCTTTCTTT	CASSSTGGLTEAFF
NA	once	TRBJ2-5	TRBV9	TGTGCCAGCAGCGTAGGGCCCCTTACTAATCAAGAGACCCAGTACTTC	CASSVGPLTNQETQYF
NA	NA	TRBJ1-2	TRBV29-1	TGCAGCGTTGTGGGCCACAGCTATGGCTACACCTTC	CSVVGHSYGYTF
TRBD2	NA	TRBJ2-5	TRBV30	TGTGCCTGGATGGCGGGGGGGCCGGATCAAGAGACCCAGTACTTC	CAWMAGGPDQETQYF
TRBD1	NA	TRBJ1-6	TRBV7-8	TGTGCCAGCAGCTTAATGGGGGCAGGGGGTTCACCCCTCCACTTT	CASSLMGAGGSPLHF
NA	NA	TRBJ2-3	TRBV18	TGTGCCAGCTTCCGGGGAGATTCGGGCACAGATACGCAGTATTTT	CASFRGDSGTDTQYF
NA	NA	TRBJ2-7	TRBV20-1	TGCAGTGCTAGTTACAGGGCCTCCTACGAGCAGTACTTC	CSASYRASYEQYF
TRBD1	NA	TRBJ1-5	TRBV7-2	TGTGCCAGCAGCTCAACAGGGGATCAGCCCCAGCATTTT	CASSSTGDQPQHF
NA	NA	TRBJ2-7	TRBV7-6	TGTGCCAGCAGCGGGTATGGGGGAGGGCAGTACTTC	CASSGYGGGQYF
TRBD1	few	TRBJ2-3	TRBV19	TGTGCCAGTATCGGGATCGGGACAGCACGTGCAGATACGCAGTATTTT	CASIGIGTARADTQYF
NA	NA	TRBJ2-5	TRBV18	TGTGCCAGCTCACCATCGGGTAAAGAGACCCAGTACTTC	CASSPSGKETQYF
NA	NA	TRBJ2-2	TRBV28	TGTGCCAGCAGTCCTCTGTCGGTTGGCGGGGAGCTGTTTTTT	CASSPLSVGGELFF
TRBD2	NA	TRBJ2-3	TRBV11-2	TGTGCCAGCAGCGCGGGGGTTCTTGTGGTCCCAGGCACAGATACGCAGTATTTT	CASSAGVLVVPGTDTQYF
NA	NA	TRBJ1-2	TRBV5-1	TGCGCCAGCAACCCGGGACAACCCTATGGCTACACCTTC	CASNPGQPYGYTF
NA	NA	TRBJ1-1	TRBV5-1	TGCGCCAGCAGCTTGGGTGGTACGGGCACTGAAGCTTTCTTT	CASSLGGTGTEAFF
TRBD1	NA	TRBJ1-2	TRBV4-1	TGCGCCAGCAGCCATCCACCGGGACAGGGGGCAAAAGGTGGCTACACCTTC	CASSHPPGQGAKGGYTF
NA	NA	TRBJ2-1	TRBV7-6	TGTGCCAGCAGCCACTACTCAAACTCCTACAATGAGCAGTTCTTC	CASSHYSNSYNEQFF
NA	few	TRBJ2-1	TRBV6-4	TGTGCCAGCAGTGACTCAGGCAGGGGCAATGAGCAGTTCTTC	CASSDSGRGNEQFF
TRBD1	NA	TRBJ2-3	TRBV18	TGTGCCAGCTGGGACAGGGAAGCAGATACGCAGTATTTT	CASWDREADTQYF
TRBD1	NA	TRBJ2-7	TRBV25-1	TGTGCCAGCAGTGAATGGAGGACAGGGAGTGAATACGAGCAGTACTTC	CASSEWRTGSEYEQYF
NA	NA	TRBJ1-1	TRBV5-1	TGCGCCAGCAGCTTGGACCAATCGGGGGTAACTGAAGCTTTCTTT	CASSLDQSGVTEAFF
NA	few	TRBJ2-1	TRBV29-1	TGCAGCGTCGGTGGCGGGGACTACAATGAGCAGTTCTTC	CSVGGGDYNEQFF
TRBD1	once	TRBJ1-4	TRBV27	TGTGCCAGCAGTCGGGGACAGGGAGGTCCTAATGAAAAACTGTTTTTT	CASSRGQGGPNEKLFF
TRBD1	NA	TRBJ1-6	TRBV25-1	TGTGCCAGCAGTGGGACAGGGGTGATATCCTATAATTCACCCCTCCACTTT	CASSGTGVISYNSPLHF
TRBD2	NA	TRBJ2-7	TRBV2	TGTGCCAGCAGGCGGGGACTAGCGGCCTACGAGCAGTACTTC	CASRRGLAAYEQYF
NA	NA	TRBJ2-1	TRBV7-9	TGCTCCCTGGGACTCCTTAACAATGAGCAGTTCTTC	CSLGLLNNEQFF
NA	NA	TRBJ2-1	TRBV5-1	TGCGCCAGCAGCCCCCATCTTTCAGGGTCCGATGAGCAGTTCTTC	CASSPHLSGSDEQFF
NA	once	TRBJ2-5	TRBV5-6	TGTGCCAGCAGCACCCGGGGGGCCCTCGAGACCCAGTACTTC	CASSTRGALETQYF
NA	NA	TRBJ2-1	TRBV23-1	TGCGCCAGCCCCCGCGCGGGTAGGTCGGAGTCCTACAATGAGCAGTTCTTC	CASPRAGRSESYNEQFF
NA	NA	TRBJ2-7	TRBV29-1	TGCAGCGTACTCCAGGACGGGGTTTACGAGCAGTACTTC	CSVLQDGVYEQYF
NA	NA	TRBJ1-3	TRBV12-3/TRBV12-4	TGTGCCAGCAGTTTTTGGGGGGACACCATATATTTT	CASSFWGDTIYF
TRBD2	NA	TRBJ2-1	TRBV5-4	TGTGCCAGCAGTTCACCGCGGGGGGGCCCGAATGAGCAGTTCTTC	CASSSPRGGPNEQFF
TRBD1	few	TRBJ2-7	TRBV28	TGTGCCAGCAGTTTAATCAGGGGGCTGTGGGAGCAGTACTTC	CASSLIRGLWEQYF
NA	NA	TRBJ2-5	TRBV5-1	TGCGCCAGCAGCCCCTCGACTAGGCCAGAGACCCAGTACTTC	CASSPSTRPETQYF
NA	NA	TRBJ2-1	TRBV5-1	TGCGCCAGCAGACCCTTGAGCGCCTCATCCTACAATGAGCAGTTCTTC	CASRPLSASSYNEQFF
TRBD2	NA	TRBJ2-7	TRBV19	TGTGCCAGTAGTATGAGCGGGGGGCCGGCCTACGAGCAGTACTTC	CASSMSGGPAYEQYF
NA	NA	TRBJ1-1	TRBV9	TGTGCCAGCAGCGTAGCCCTCGGTGCGGTGAACACTGAAGCTTTCTTT	CASSVALGAVNTEAFF
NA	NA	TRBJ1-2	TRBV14	TGTGCCACCCGCCTCGGGGTTTTTTCGCAAGCAGAGTATGGCTACACCTTC	CATRLGVFSQAEYGYTF
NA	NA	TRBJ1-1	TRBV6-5	TGTGCCAGCAGCTCGGGTAGGGGCAGGGACACTGAAGCTTTCTTT	CASSSGRGRDTEAFF
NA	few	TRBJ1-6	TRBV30	TGTGCCTGGAGTTTGCAGGGCCATAATTCACCCCTCCACTTT	CAWSLQGHNSPLHF
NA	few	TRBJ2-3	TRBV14	TGTGCCAGCAGCCAAGAACTACCGAGACTCCCCACAGATACGCAGTATTTT	CASSQELPRLPTDTQYF
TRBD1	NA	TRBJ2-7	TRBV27	TGTGCCAGCAGCTACGGGACAGGGGGTAGCGAGCAGTACTTC	CASSYGTGGSEQYF
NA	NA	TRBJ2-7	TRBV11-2	TGTGCCAGCAGCGAGGAGGGTCTTTACGAGCAGTACTTC	CASSEEGLYEQYF
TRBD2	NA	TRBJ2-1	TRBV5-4	TGTGCCAGCAGCTTCGGGGACTATTTTGTTGAGCAGTTCTTC	CASSFGDYFVEQFF
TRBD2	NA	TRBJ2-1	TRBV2	TGTGCCAGCAGACGCCCGGAGCGGGGGGTAGCCAATGAGCAGTTCTTC	CASRRPERGVANEQFF
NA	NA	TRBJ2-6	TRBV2	TGTGCCGGCAGACAGACCAACGTCCTGACTTTC	CAGRQTNVLTF
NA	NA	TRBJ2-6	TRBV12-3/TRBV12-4	TGTGCCAGCAGCTTTTCTGGGGCCAACGTCCTGACTTTC	CASSFSGANVLTF
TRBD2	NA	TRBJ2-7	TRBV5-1	TGCGCCAGCAGCCTGCCCCCGACTAGCGGGGGCTACGAGCAGTACTTC	CASSLPPTSGGYEQYF
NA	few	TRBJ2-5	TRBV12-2	TGTGCAAGTCGTAAGGACCAACGGGGATGGTCGAGGAGACAAGAGACCCAGTACTTC	CASRKDQRGWSRRQETQYF